Listed below are T cell receptor beta chains from one sample, sequenced in a study of T cell responses to AZD1222 COVID-19 vaccine. Libraries were prepared by immunoSEQ multiplex PCR; TCRdb keeps only in-frame clonotypes and omits some of them. The table includes 100,000 to 140,000 clones, over 80% detected once. This specimen consisted of peripheral blood, obtained 28 days after the second AZD1222 dose. The source is an adult who received the AZD1222 COVID-19 vaccine. Each CDR3 is given with its conserved first and last residue. The D gene is left open where the match is weak. Some rows mark clone size as missing; the rest say once, few, many or name a class of expanded clone.

V gene	J gene	clone size	D gene	CDR3 protein	CDR3 DNA
TRBV7-2	TRBJ1-2	few	-	CASSLDFGPTDGYTF	TGTGCCAGCAGCTTAGACTTCGGGCCGACCGATGGCTACACCTTC
TRBV11-3	TRBJ1-3	once	-	CASSLNSGNTIYF	TGTGCCAGCAGCTTAAACAGCGGAAACACCATATATTTT
TRBV5-4	TRBJ2-7	-	-	CASSPPGHYSSEQYF	TGTGCCAGCAGCCCACCGGGACACTACTCTAGCGAGCAGTACTTC
TRBV10-3	TRBJ1-2	once	-	CAISDRAGSHGYTF	TGTGCCATCAGTGACCGCGCCGGGAGTCATGGCTACACCTTC
TRBV6-5	TRBJ2-7	-	-	CASRRIHTYEQYF	TGTGCCAGCAGAAGGATCCACACCTACGAGCAGTACTTC
TRBV20-1	TRBJ2-5	-	TRBD1	CSRRQGMTQYF	TGCAGTCGAAGACAGGGGATGACCCAGTACTTC
TRBV6-5	TRBJ1-6	-	-	CASSSEWGRVTSPLHF	TGTGCCAGCAGTTCAGAATGGGGTCGGGTTACCTCACCCCTCCACTTT
TRBV10-3	TRBJ1-1	-	TRBD1	CAIAQGVEAFF	TGTGCCATAGCCCAGGGGGTTGAAGCTTTCTTT
TRBV28	TRBJ2-7	once	-	CASTQVKMNSYEQYF	TGTGCCAGCACCCAGGTGAAGATGAACTCCTACGAGCAGTACTTC
TRBV4-3	TRBJ2-5	-	-	CASSRTGQETQYF	TGCGCCAGCAGCCGTACAGGGCAAGAGACCCAGTACTTC
TRBV4-1	TRBJ2-3	-	-	CASSTTHGQITDTQYF	TGCGCCAGCAGCACGACGCACGGACAGATCACAGATACGCAGTATTTT
TRBV3-1/TRBV3-2	TRBJ2-5	-	TRBD2	CASSPSGLAGETQYF	TGTGCCAGCAGCCCTAGCGGACTAGCGGGGGAGACCCAGTACTTC
TRBV28	TRBJ1-4	-	TRBD1	CASRIQGGTNEKLFF	TGTGCCAGCAGGATTCAGGGGGGGACTAATGAAAAACTGTTTTTT
TRBV7-2	TRBJ2-3	-	-	CASKFLTDTQYF	TGTGCCAGCAAATTCTTGACAGATACGCAGTATTTT
TRBV10-3	TRBJ2-1	-	-	CAISDRASYNEQFF	TGTGCCATCAGTGACAGGGCTTCCTACAATGAGCAGTTCTTC
TRBV3-1/TRBV3-2	TRBJ1-3	-	-	CASSQVDSYSNTIYF	TGTGCCAGCAGCCAAGTTGACAGCTACTCGAACACCATATATTTT
TRBV7-7	TRBJ2-5	-	-	CASSLDGGKETQYF	TGTGCTAGCAGCTTAGACGGCGGAAAAGAGACCCAGTACTTC
TRBV6-5	TRBJ2-5	once	TRBD2	CATRLAGGPKTQYF	TGTGCCACCCGACTAGCGGGGGGGCCGAAGACCCAGTACTTC
TRBV30	TRBJ2-7	-	-	CACKERNRGEQYF	TGTGCCTGTAAGGAACGAAACCGGGGAGAGCAGTACTTC
TRBV5-1	TRBJ1-2	-	TRBD1	CASSLEGGYYGYTF	TGCGCCAGCAGCTTGGAAGGGGGCTACTATGGCTACACCTTC
TRBV18	TRBJ1-1	-	TRBD1	CASSPGDREDTEAFF	TGTGCCAGCTCCCCCGGAGACAGGGAGGACACTGAAGCTTTCTTT
TRBV4-1	TRBJ2-1	-	TRBD2	CASSHPQRGTNNEQFF	TGCGCCAGCAGCCACCCCCAGCGGGGGACTAACAATGAGCAGTTCTTC
TRBV4-1	TRBJ2-4	-	-	CASSLGGARNIQYF	TGCGCCAGCAGCCTCGGAGGGGCCAGGAACATTCAGTACTTC
TRBV3-1/TRBV3-2	TRBJ1-5	-	-	CASSQATGLNQPQHF	TGTGCCAGCAGCCAAGCCACAGGGCTCAATCAGCCCCAGCATTTT
TRBV19	TRBJ1-2	-	TRBD1	CASSTGVALLNYGYTF	TGTGCCAGTAGCACAGGGGTAGCCTTACTTAACTATGGCTACACCTTC
TRBV3-1/TRBV3-2	TRBJ1-1	-	-	CASSQDRGRNTEAFF	TGTGCCAGCAGCCAAGATCGAGGGAGGAACACTGAAGCTTTCTTT
TRBV6-1	TRBJ1-5	-	TRBD1	CASSEGNRGHQPQHF	TGTGCCAGCAGTGAAGGGAACAGGGGGCATCAGCCCCAGCATTTT
TRBV14	TRBJ2-7	-	TRBD2	CASSQDFGREGSYEQYF	TGTGCCAGCAGCCAAGACTTTGGGCGGGAGGGCTCCTACGAGCAGTACTTC
TRBV3-1/TRBV3-2	TRBJ1-1	-	TRBD1	CASSQPTGGLGTEAFF	TGTGCCAGCAGCCAACCGACAGGGGGTCTGGGCACTGAAGCTTTCTTT
TRBV28	TRBJ1-5	-	TRBD1	CASRGQDVGNQPQHF	TGTGCCAGCAGAGGACAGGACGTTGGGAACCAGCCCCAGCATTTT
TRBV7-6	TRBJ2-1	-	TRBD1	CASSIRGTGDNEQFF	TGTGCCAGCAGCATAAGGGGGACAGGGGACAATGAGCAGTTCTTC
TRBV7-8	TRBJ1-3	-	-	CASRGHSGNTIYF	TGTGCCAGCAGAGGTCACTCTGGAAACACCATATATTTT
TRBV6-6	TRBJ2-5	-	-	CASSPGMGVYF	TGTGCCAGCAGCCCCGGGATGGGGGTGTACTTC
TRBV9	TRBJ1-5	-	-	CASSVAGGQPQHF	TGTGCCAGCAGCGTAGCCGGGGGTCAGCCCCAGCATTTT